This T cell receptor (beta chain) was observed in a study of blood T cell repertoires in COVID-19. The wider study: Spain, Italy and the United States supplied samples that represented acute and convalescent COVID-19. PBMCs, B-cell-depleted T cells, or T cells provided the cDNA or gDNA that made up the material.

Per the original methods: Using reference gene primer amplification, nucleated cell counts were estimated. Libraries were prepared by immunoSEQ multiplex PCR; TCRdb keeps only in-frame clonotypes and omits some of them. The V and J calls and the clone size are those of that table, but D and trimming were determined from the DNA. The sample comprises more than 150,000 clones, about 80% of which are singletons, and approximately 7.1% rests with the top ten. Germline V gene sequence: CDR1 MGHRA, CDR2 YSYEKL. The CDR3 contains 16 residues. V was shortened by 0 bases and J by 7 bases, with 15 bases between the two germline ends.

The source material was peripheral blood. This rearrangement joins TRBV4-1 to TRBJ2-2; possible D gene TRBD1, 6 bases. This sequence was found in a human donor in a cohort sampled during active COVID-19. The DNA for the CDR3 is TGCGCCAGCAGCCAAGATGAGAGACAGGCTTTCGGGGAGCTGTTTTTT. Translating gives CASSQDERQAFGELFF.